The next 20 T cell receptor beta chains were all read from a single sample in a study of glioma-infiltrating T cells. Using RNA template, CDR3s of TCR alpha and beta were amplified with iRepertoire arm-PCR. TCRdb re-called the multiplex PCR reads with MiXCR, one entry per CDR3 protein. The sample consists of some 190,000 distinct CDR3 sequences, roughly 32% of them appearing once. Sequencing input: glioma tissue, nonneoplastic brain tissue, or PBMCs (not recorded which). The receptors originated from a human donor with low-grade glioma or glioblastoma, undergoing nonglioma brain surgery, or in good health (not recorded which).

This clonotype was seen repeatedly, ten times or more. This chain links TRBV4-3 with TRBJ2-7; the D gene is possibly TRBD2 (5 bases). Looked up from germline, CDR1 is LGHNA and CDR2 is YSLEER. Trimming shortened V by 0 bases and J by 3 bases, and 15 bases separated the two germline ends. This CDR3 is 16 amino acids long. CDR3 sequence (DNA): TGCGCCAGCAGCCAAGATCCCCCGGGAAGCAGCTACGAGCAGTACTTC. The encoded protein is CASSQDPPGSSYEQYF.

The sample holds many counts of this clonotype. The chain carries TRBV3-1 and TRBJ1-2, with 9 bases aligning to TRBD1. The germline CDR1 and CDR2 sequences are LGHDT and YNNKEL (reference sequence). This CDR3 spans 15 amino acids. After removal of 4 bases from V and 5 bases from J, the junction contained 8 bases not matched to a gene. The CDR3 region has the DNA TGTGCCAGCAGCCCGGGGGACAGGGTCGGATATGGCTACACCTTC. This encodes CASSPGDRVGYGYTF.

Remarks on this clonotype: Being one base from a much bigger clone, this may be a read error. The V gene is TRBV18, the J gene TRBJ1-3, with TRBD1 matching over 7 bases. The CDR3 has 15 amino acids. From germline, CDR1 is KGHSH and CDR2 LQKENI. For the CDR3, the DNA is TGTGCCAGCCCACCCCAGGGGGTTACTGGAAACACCATATATTTT. Its protein product is CASPPQGVTGNTIYF.

Comments on this clonotype: This sequence may be a read error, since a much larger clone differs from it by one base. This rearrangement joins TRBV7-2 to TRBJ2-4, with 7 positions matching TRBD1. Germline lookup yields CDR1 SGHTA and CDR2 FQGNSA. V lost 4 bases and J lost 5; bases outside the gene matches: 5. The CDR3 is 14 residues long. The CDR3 reads CASSSGDSENIQYF. DNA for the CDR3: TGTGCCAGCAGCTCCGGGGACAGCGAAAACATTCAGTACTTC.

Ten or more counts support this clonotype. The chain couples TRBV7-3 to TRBJ2-1; 9 bases fit TRBD2. V lost 1 base to trimming and J lost 2 bases; unmatched junction nucleotides: 3. The germline gives CDR1 SGHTA, CDR2 FQGTGA. This CDR3 contains 16 residues. Here the CDR3 DNA reads TGTGCCAGCAGCTTAATAGCGGGGGCGCCCTACAATGAGCAGTTCTTC. It encodes CASSLIAGAPYNEQFF.

This chain uses TRBV6-5 with TRBJ2-2; D is undetermined. V was trimmed by 5 bases and J by 1 base, leaving 8 bases between them. The germline V gene has CDR1 MNHEY and CDR2 SVGAGI. The CDR3 spans 14 residues. The CDR3 DNA is TGTGCCAGCAGTCCCACGGTGAACACCGGGGAGCTGTTTTTT. The encoded protein is CASSPTVNTGELFF.

This rearrangement joins TRBV27 to TRBJ2-1; D gene uncertain. CDR3 length: 13 residues. CDR1 is MNHEY and CDR2 is SMNVEV in the germline V gene (reference sequence). Deletions cut 4 bases from V and 13 bases from J, with 17 bases between. This CDR3 is CASSSVDPAPQFF. CDR3 coding DNA: TGTGCCAGCAGTTCCGTCGACCCGGCCCCCCAGTTCTTC.

This chain uses TRBV5-1 with TRBJ2-5, with 8 bases aligning to TRBD2. Germline V gene lookup returns CDR1 SGHRS and CDR2 YFSETQ. V lost 2 bases, J lost 1 base, and 4 bases stayed unmatched. This CDR3 is built from 15 residues. In DNA, the CDR3 is TGCGCCAGCAGCTTCAGCGGGAGCTCCCAAGAGACCCAGTACTTC. The encoded protein is CASSFSGSSQETQYF.

This clonotype was picked up many times. V gene TRBV6-1 combines with J gene TRBJ2-2; D is perhaps TRBD1 (6 bases). This CDR3 is built from 13 residues. Germline assignment: CDR1 MNHNS and CDR2 SASEGT. Trimming took 5 bases from V and 4 from J, leaving 8 bases between them. The CDR3 sequence is CASSLTGTGELFF. Here the CDR3 DNA reads TGTGCCAGCAGTCTGACAGGCACCGGGGAGCTGTTTTTT.

Remarks on this clonotype: Germline is not matched at one junction end, which may reflect a read error. V gene TRBV6-2 or TRBV6-3 combines with J gene TRBJ2-1; D is unresolved. Per the germline V gene, CDR1 is MNHEY and CDR2 is SVGEGT. This CDR3 has 12 amino acids. This CDR3 reads CASIYSAATQLF. CDR3 coding DNA: TGTGCCAGCATTTACTCCGCGGCAACCCAGCTCTTC.

This clonotype was detected many times. The rearrangement uses TRBV7-6 and TRBJ2-3; tentatively, D is TRBD2 (5 bases). The length of the CDR3 is 15 residues. V lost 3 bases and J 6 bases, leaving 16 bases between the germline ends. Germline V gene sequence: CDR1 SGHVS, CDR2 FNYEAQ. CDR3 region: CASSFGVGEADTQYF. In nucleotides, the CDR3 is TGTGCCAGCAGCTTCGGTGTGGGAGAGGCTGATACGCAGTATTTT. The variable domain in full, with the rest retrieved from reference TRBV7-6 and TRBJ2-3, is GAGVSQSPRYKVTKRGQDVALRCDPISGHVSLYWYRQALGQGPEFLTYFNYEAQQDKSGLPNDRFSAERPEGSISTLTIQRTEQRDSAMYRCASSFGVGEADTQYFGPGTRLTVL.

About this clonotype: This clone may be a read error of a much larger clone one base away. This chain uses TRBV4-1 with TRBJ2-5; 7 bases fit TRBD2. V gave up 2 bases and J gave up 6 bases; unmatched junction bases: 12. The CDR3 is 16 amino acids. The V gene's germline CDR1 is MGHRA and CDR2 YSYEKL. CDR3 region: CASSQSLAENWKTQYF. The CDR3 DNA reads as TGCGCCAGCAGCCAATCTCTAGCGGAGAATTGGAAGACCCAGTACTTC.

In regard to this clonotype: This may arise from a read error, as a much more abundant clone is one base away. DNA of the CDR3: TGTGCCAGCAGCTGGAGACTAGCGGGAGATGGCGAGCAGTACTTC. The encoded protein is CASSWRLAGDGEQYF. This chain links TRBV7-8 with TRBJ2-7, with TRBD2 matching 12 bases. The CDR3 is 15 residues long. Germline V gene data show CDR1 as SGHVS and CDR2 as FQNEAQ. V was clipped by 4 bases and J by 6 bases; unmatched bases: 7.

The sample holds many counts of this clonotype. The chain is built from TRBV6-1 and TRBJ2-5; no definite D call. The V gene's germline CDR1 is MNHNS and CDR2 SASEGT. V gave up 6 bases and J gave up 3 bases, with 11 bases separating them. CDR3 length equals 13 residues. The CDR3 bases are TGTGCCAGCAGAAGAAACAGCGAAGAGACCCAGTACTTC. Its translation: CASRRNSEETQYF.

As to this clonotype: The junction does not match germline at one end; this may be a read error. V usage is TRBV29-1 and J usage is TRBJ1-1; D gene ambiguous. This CDR3 is 13 amino acids long. Germline assignment: CDR1 SQVTM and CDR2 ANQGSEA. This CDR3 is CSVDRHRNTKAFF. CDR3 nucleotides: TGCAGCGTTGATAGACATCGAAACACTAAAGCTTTCTTT.

This clonotype appeared many times. The J gene is TRBJ1-5, the V gene TRBV12-3 or TRBV12-4, with a possible D match to TRBD1 (6 bases). The CDR3 is 12 amino acids. The V gene lost 6 bases and the J gene lost 7 bases, with 10 bases spanning the gap. The CDR3 spells CASRAGEQPQHF. In nucleotides, the CDR3 is TGTGCCAGCAGAGCAGGGGAACAGCCCCAGCATTTT.

This clonotype has ten or more counts. The chain uses TRBV7-2 and TRBJ2-1, with D possibly TRBD2 on 6 matching bases. CDR3 length equals 15 residues. V shed 1 base and J shed 6 bases, with 13 bases lying between them. Germline V gene data show CDR1 as SGHTA and CDR2 as FQGNSA. In DNA form, the CDR3 reads TGTGCCAGCAGCTTAGTGCGGGACGCCCTCAATGAGCAGTTCTTC. This sequence encodes CASSLVRDALNEQFF.

Details on this clonotype: A much larger clone lies a single base off, so this may be a read error. The rearrangement links TRBV7-2 to TRBJ2-7; D is possibly TRBD2 (5 bases). This CDR3 is built from 14 residues. Germline lookup yields CDR1 SGHTA and CDR2 FQGNSA. CDR3 region: CASSSPGLADEQCF. The CDR3 coding sequence is TGTGCCAGCAGCTCCCCCGGACTCGCAGACGAGCAGTGCTTC.

In the case of this clonotype: A read error may be the cause here, since a much bigger clone is one base away. The V gene is TRBV4-2, the J gene TRBJ2-7; D is ambiguous. V gave up 1 base and J gave up 0 bases, with 10 bases separating them. This CDR3 contains 15 residues. Per the germline V gene, CDR1 is LGHNA and CDR2 is YNFKEQ. Here the CDR3 reads CASSQVVGCSYEQYF. The CDR3 DNA sequence: TGTGCCAGCAGCCAAGTTGTAGGGTGCTCCTACGAGCAGTACTTC.

This clonotype appeared a few times. A much larger clone sits a single nucleotide away, making a read error possible. The CDR3 bases are TGTGCCAGCAGCTTGGGTGGAGAGGTCTATGGCTACACCTTC. This encodes CASSLGGEVYGYTF. The chain couples TRBV5-4 to TRBJ1-2; D call uncertain. Between the trimmed V and J ends, which lost 0 bases and 4 bases, there was a span of 10 bases. This CDR3 is built from 14 residues. Per germline, CDR1 SGHNT and CDR2 YYREEE (reference sequence).